This record looks at one T cell receptor (beta chain) sequence and its context. The sample comes from a study of CD8 T cells in Susac syndrome. The RNA input was about 0.5 to 1 ug, and it was reverse transcribed with random hexamers. Amplification of the TCR beta CDR3 was carried out by immunoSEQ multiplex PCR, which spanned a total of 54 Vbeta and 13 Jbeta segments. One entry per CDR3 protein results from TCRdb running MiXCR on the immunoSEQ multiplex PCR reads. This table holds about 50,000 distinct CDR3 sequences, just over 90% found once. CDR3 length: 15 amino acids. The V gene's germline CDR1 is DFQATT and CDR2 SNEGSKA (reference sequence). The ends lost 6 bases at V and 2 bases at J; junction bases unmatched: 9. Blood CD8+ and CD4+ T cells underwent high-throughput TCR beta sequencing. It was treatment-naive patients with stable or active relapsing-remitting disease who made up the multiple sclerosis controls. Negative isolation yielded CD4+ and CD8+ T cells, and FACS enriched TEMRA cells.

Source material: CD8+ T cells from PBMCs. The receptor was isolated from a human donor with multiple sclerosis. This chain joins TRBV20-1 and TRBJ2-7; 11 nucleotides line up with TRBD2. In nucleotides, the CDR3 is TGCAGTGCGTCCCCTCTAGCGGGGGGCCCCTACGAGCAGTACTTC. Translated, it gives CSASPLAGGPYEQYF.